This paragraph reports one T cell receptor beta chain. Its specificity is not known. Primers used in a second PCR of about 7 to 12 cycles were a sample-barcoded 5' primer and a J-beta primer mix. Via MiXCR, TCRdb re-called the 5' RACE reads, giving one row per CDR3 protein. Among just over 1 million distinct CDR3 sequences, 35% to 50% were seen once, and the ten largest hold 15% to 20%. This specimen comes from a study of blood T cells in healthy people across ages. General observations from the study: When set beside aged donors, long-lived donors presented more naive CD4+ cells and higher diversity.

Germline loops: CDR1 ENHRY, CDR2 SYGVKD. V was pared by 0 bases and J by 3 bases, with 13 bases between. CDR3 size: 16 residues. This chain joins TRBV10-3 and TRBJ2-3, with TRBD2 as a possible D gene (6 bases). Sequenced: blood. The clonotype was recovered from a woman in her sixties or seventies in good health. The CDR3 region is CAISESLAQITDTQYF. DNA of the CDR3: TGTGCCATCAGTGAGTCACTAGCCCAAATTACAGATACGCAGTATTTT.